This TCR beta chain was sequenced during a study of human T cells and chemical hapten exposure. Study in general: Throughout a study of 20 to 25 weeks, patients underwent weekly scalp administration of diphenylcyclopropenone doses.

This clonotype was detected ten times or more. V lost 1 base and J lost 4; bases outside the gene matches: 6. The CDR3 has 15 residues. CDR1 and CDR2 (germline): MGHRA, YSYEKL. The time point: patch test 1, 2 weeks after DPC sensitization. The treatment denotes: therapeutic diphenylcyclopropenone sensitization with weekly scalp DPC. MiXCR, applied by TCRdb to the RACE reads, yields one record per CDR3 protein. Of about 380,000 distinct CDR3 sequences listed, more than 4.5% were seen once; the top ten hold approximately 2.3%. Sequencing used whole blood, obtained in connection with sensitization to the hapten diphenylcyclopropenone (DPC). The gene calls are TRBV4-1 and TRBJ1-2; 7 bases agree with TRBD1. The TCR comes from a woman aged 50 to 60 with alopecia areata. Some clones in this sample may be carry-over from other donors' samples. The CDR3 region has the DNA TGCGCCAGCAGCCAAGGTATAGACAGGGTCTATGGCTACACCTTC. This codes for CASSQGIDRVYGYTF.